Listed here are 8 T cell receptor beta chains from one sample, sequenced in a study of CD8 T cells in Susac syndrome. RNA totalling roughly 0.45 to 1 ug underwent reverse transcription with random hexamers. Via MiXCR, TCRdb re-called the immunoSEQ multiplex PCR reads, giving one row per CDR3 protein. The repertoire holds 170,000 or so distinct CDR3 sequences, approximately 95% seen once, with around 0.12% in the top ten. Material for sequencing was CD4+ T cells from PBMCs. These TCRs come from a human donor with Susac syndrome.

The chain's CDR3 is CASSRTAHTGELFF. In DNA form, the CDR3 reads TGTGCCAGCAGCCGGACAGCTCACACCGGGGAGCTGTTTTTT. The V gene is TRBV28, the J gene TRBJ2-2; weak D call: TRBD1 (6 bases). Germline CDR1 reads MDHEN; CDR2 reads SYDVKM. V was shortened by 6 bases and J by 3 bases, with 11 bases between the two germline ends. The CDR3 extends over 14 amino acids.

V is TRBV11-2 and J is TRBJ1-2, with D perhaps matching TRBD1 (5 bases). V lost 1 base, J lost 8 bases, and 11 bases lay in between. Germline CDR1 reads SGHAT; CDR2 reads FQNNGV. The CDR3 contains 13 residues. Written as DNA, the CDR3 is TGTGCCAGCAGCTTAGCCGGGACCCCGGGCTACACCTTC. Translation gives CASSLAGTPGYTF.

This chain uses TRBV20-1 with TRBJ2-7, with D possibly matching TRBD1 (6 bases). V lost 0 bases and J 3 bases, leaving 9 bases between the germline ends. The germline V gene has CDR1 DFQATT and CDR2 SNEGSKA (reference sequence). This CDR3 contains 13 residues. The CDR3 DNA reads as TGCAGTGCTAGAGACGTACAGGGCTACGAGCAGTACGTC. Its translation: CSARDVQGYEQYV.

The V and J genes are TRBV28 and TRBJ1-1; 7 bases agree with TRBD1. V dropped 11 bases and J dropped 8; count of bases not matched to a gene: 8. This CDR3 region has 11 residues. The germline CDR1 and CDR2 sequences are MDHEN and SYDVKM. In nucleotides, the CDR3 is TGTGCCTACAGGGGCGCCCCGGAAGCTTTCTTT. It specifies CAYRGAPEAFF.

J is TRBJ2-4 and V is TRBV20-1, with TRBD2 matching 10 bases. Trimming at V came to 3 bases and at J to 0 bases, leaving 5 bases not matched to a gene. This CDR3 is built from 16 residues. The germline V gene has CDR1 DFQATT and CDR2 SNEGSKA (reference sequence). In nucleotides, the CDR3 is TGCAGTGCTAGGGCTCGACTAGCGGGAGCCAAAAACATTCAGTACTTC. This gives the protein CSARARLAGAKNIQYF.

The CDR3 DNA reads as TGCGCCAGCAGCTCACAGGGGGCAGAGACCCAGTACTTC. Translating it yields CASSSQGAETQYF. This rearrangement joins TRBV5-1 to TRBJ2-5; 9 nucleotides agree with TRBD1. Per germline, CDR1 SGHRS and CDR2 YFSETQ. With 3 bases clipped from V and 4 bases from J, the junction kept 1 base outside the gene matches. This CDR3 has 13 residues. Together with reference TRBV5-1 and TRBJ2-5, the CDR3 gives the full variable domain: KAGVTQTPRYLIKTRGQQVTLSCSPISGHRSVSWYQQTPGQGLQFLFEYFSETQRNKGNFPGRFSGRQFSNSRSEMNVSTLELGDSALYLCASSSQGAETQYFGPGTRLLVL.

The chain carries TRBV15 and TRBJ1-5, with D uncertain. The CDR3 runs 15 residues. The V gene's germline CDR1 is LNHNV and CDR2 YYDKDF (reference sequence). Trimming took off 5 bases at V and 1 base at J, with 12 bases between the two ends. CDR3 residues: CATSHWGQSNQPQHF. The CDR3 coding sequence is TGTGCCACCAGCCATTGGGGTCAGAGCAATCAGCCCCAGCATTTT.

V gene TRBV11-1 combines with J gene TRBJ2-1; a possible D gene is TRBD2 (6 bases). The germline CDR1 and CDR2 sequences are SGHAT and FQDESV (reference sequence). The CDR3 runs to 14 residues. Trimming cost V 5 bases and J 7 bases, with 15 bases left between them. The CDR3 DNA reads as TGTGCCAGCAGCCCGGGGACTTACAGGAATGAGCAGTTCTTC. It codes for CASSPGTYRNEQFF.